The 25 T cell receptor beta chains below all came from one sample that was sequenced in a study of cytomegalovirus exposure and HLA in healthy donors. Both 60 Vbeta primers and 13 Jbeta primers went into the PCR. Sequencing was performed with immunoSEQ multiplex PCR; in TCRdb, only in-frame clones are kept and a portion is missing. The sample holds approximately 110,000 clones, roughly 71% seen once. Sequenced input: PBMCs. The receptors stem from a woman between 50 and 59 years old in good health and CMV-seropositive.

The chain joins TRBV7-9 to TRBJ1-5, with TRBD1 identical over 8 bases. CDR1 and CDR2 from the germline V gene are SEHNR and FQNEAQ (reference sequence). J gave up 6 bases and V 5 bases, and 3 bases lay outside the gene matches. CDR3 length equals 13 residues. This chain's CDR3 is CASSRTGGQPQHF. The CDR3, as DNA: TGTGCCAGCAGCCGTACAGGGGGTCAGCCCCAGCATTTT.

This rearrangement joins TRBV19 to TRBJ2-7; tentative D call: TRBD1 (6 bases). The germline V gene encodes CDR1 LNHDA and CDR2 SQIVND (reference sequence). The V and J ends lost 0 bases and 7 bases respectively, with 13 bases between them. The CDR3 runs 14 residues. CDR3 nucleotides: TGTGCCAGTAGTATAGATCTTCGGGGACAAGAGCAGTACTTC. Protein sequence: CASSIDLRGQEQYF.

This chain joins TRBV9 and TRBJ2-1, with 7 bases aligning to TRBD1. CDR1 is SGDLS, CDR2 YYNGEE, per germline. There are 14 residues in the CDR3. Trimming at V came to 1 base and at J to 6 bases, leaving 4 bases not matched to a gene. The CDR3 DNA follows: TGTGCCAGCAGCGTAAGGGGGCGTGGCAATGAGCAGTTCTTC. The encoded protein is CASSVRGRGNEQFF. Together with reference TRBV9 and TRBJ2-1, the CDR3 gives the full variable domain: DSGVTQTPKHLITATGQRVTLRCSPRSGDLSVYWYQQSLDQGLQFLIQYYNGEERAKGNILERFSAQQFPDLHSELNLSSLELGDSALYFCASSVRGRGNEQFFGPGTRLTVL.

V usage is TRBV6-5 and J usage is TRBJ2-1; 8 bases line up with TRBD2. The V gene's germline CDR1 is MNHEY and CDR2 SVGAGI. V gave up 6 bases and J gave up 8 bases; unmatched junction bases: 9. This CDR3 has 14 residues. CDR3 loop: CASRRSGGRDEQFF. Here the CDR3 DNA reads TGTGCCAGCAGAAGATCGGGAGGGAGGGATGAGCAGTTCTTC.

CDR3 loop: CASSPQGETQYF. The CDR3 nucleotides are TGCGCCAGCAGTCCGCAGGGAGAGACCCAGTACTTC. The rearrangement links TRBV5-1 to TRBJ2-5; maybe TRBD1 (5 bases). The length of the CDR3 is 12 residues. V gave up 5 bases and J gave up 4 bases, with 9 bases separating them. CDR1 and CDR2 from the germline V gene are SGHRS and YFSETQ.

The gene calls are TRBV18 and TRBJ2-1, with D unclear. Per germline, CDR1 KGHSH and CDR2 LQKENI. CDR3 size: 14 residues. V was shortened by 1 base and J by 4 bases, with 8 bases between the two germline ends. This CDR3 reads CASSPRQSYNEQFF. In DNA form, the CDR3 reads TGTGCCAGCTCACCACGCCAGTCATACAATGAGCAGTTCTTC. The full variable domain, its missing parts supplied by reference TRBV18 and TRBJ2-1, is NAGVMQNPRHLVRRRGQEARLRCSPMKGHSHVYWYRQLPEEGLKFMVYLQKENIIDESGMPKERFSAEFPKEGPSILRIQQVVRGDSAAYFCASSPRQSYNEQFFGPGTRLTVL.

This clone was seen only a few times. The rearrangement links TRBV7-9 to TRBJ1-3; 8 bases map to TRBD1. Trimming took 4 bases from V and 9 from J; bases not matched to a gene: 5. This CDR3 is 13 amino acids long. Germline CDR1 reads SEHNR; CDR2 reads FQNEAQ (reference sequence). The CDR3 DNA reads TGTGCCAGCAGCTCGGACAGGGTCGGCACCATATATTTT. This gives the protein CASSSDRVGTIYF.

The J gene is TRBJ2-5, the V gene TRBV10-2, with 7 nucleotides matching TRBD2. Germline CDR1 reads WSHSY; CDR2 reads SAAADI. This CDR3 is built from 14 residues. The V gene end was trimmed by 7 bases and the J gene end by 4 bases; junction bases not matched to a gene: 9. The CDR3 here is CASKGLAEVETQYF. Here the CDR3 DNA reads TGCGCCAGCAAGGGGCTAGCGGAGGTAGAGACCCAGTACTTC.

The chain uses TRBV9 and TRBJ1-2; D may be TRBD1 (6 bases). The CDR3 has 15 amino acids. V lost 3 bases and J lost 4, with 16 bases in between. CDR1 is SGDLS and CDR2 is YYNGEE in the germline V gene. The DNA for the CDR3 is TGTGCCAGCAGCGGCACAGGGAAGGGGAGCTATGGCTACACCTTC. Protein product: CASSGTGKGSYGYTF.

V is TRBV11-2 and J is TRBJ2-1, with D maybe TRBD1 (6 bases). Germline lookup yields CDR1 SGHAT and CDR2 FQNNGV. The CDR3 runs 12 residues. Trimming stripped 6 bases from V and 9 bases from J, with 12 bases between. The CDR3 spells CASRVRGAEQFF. The CDR3 nucleotides read TGTGCCAGCAGGGTCAGGGGAGCTGAGCAGTTCTTC.

This rearrangement joins TRBV10-3 to TRBJ2-1, with 8 bases fitting TRBD2. The CDR3 runs to 16 residues. The germline V gene encodes CDR1 ENHRY and CDR2 SYGVKD. The V gene end was trimmed by 4 bases and the J gene end by 1 base; junction bases not matched to a gene: 6. The CDR3 loop reads CAISGQRGYSYNEQFF. DNA for the CDR3: TGTGCCATCAGTGGGCAGCGGGGGTATTCCTACAATGAGCAGTTCTTC.

This clone was found a few times. This CDR3 is CASRANYGYTF. DNA for the CDR3: TGTGCCAGCAGGGCAAACTATGGCTACACCTTC. J is TRBJ1-2 and V is TRBV6-5; D uncertain. This CDR3 spans 11 amino acids. The germline V and J ends were trimmed by 6 bases and 2 bases, with 4 bases remaining between them. Germline V lookup: CDR1 MNHEY, CDR2 SVGAGI.

This clone was detected only once. The chain combines TRBV18 with TRBJ2-7, with TRBD1 matching 11 bases. Trimming took 1 base from V and 5 from J; bases not matched to a gene: 7. CDR3 length: 16 residues. CDR1 and CDR2 from the germline V gene are KGHSH and LQKENI. CDR3 amino acids: CASSPRRDRGIHEQYF. The CDR3 DNA follows: TGTGCCAGCTCACCACGCCGGGACAGGGGGATCCACGAGCAGTACTTC.

V gene TRBV19 combines with J gene TRBJ2-1; TRBD2 matches 8 bases. Germline trimming cut 5 bases from V and 2 bases from J; bases unmatched to any gene: 11. This CDR3 is 17 amino acids long. The germline V gene has CDR1 LNHDA and CDR2 SQIVND (reference sequence). The CDR3, as DNA: TGTGCCAGTAGTCCCGCGGGGGGAGGAATTCCCTACAATGAGCAGTTCTTC. Translated, it gives CASSPAGGGIPYNEQFF. Using reference TRBV19 and TRBJ2-1 for the parts outside the CDR3, the full variable domain is DGGITQSPKYLFRKEGQNVTLSCEQNLNHDAMYWYRQDPGQGLRLIYYSQIVNDFQKGDIAEGYSVSREKKESFPLTVTSAQKNPTAFYLCASSPAGGGIPYNEQFFGPGTRLTVL.

This clone was seen a few times. The gene calls are TRBV9 and TRBJ2-6, with 8 nucleotides matching TRBD2. CDR1 and CDR2 (germline): SGDLS, YYNGEE. This CDR3 is 20 amino acids long. J was trimmed by 0 bases and V by 0 bases; bases with no gene match: 11. The CDR3 region is CASSVGSGLGIFSGANVLTF. CDR3 coding DNA: TGTGCCAGCAGCGTAGGGTCGGGACTAGGGATATTCTCTGGGGCCAACGTCCTGACTTTC.

The chain employs TRBV19 and TRBJ1-4; possibly TRBD1 for D (5 bases). This CDR3 comprises 15 residues. Per germline, CDR1 LNHDA and CDR2 SQIVND (reference sequence). Trimming cost V 3 bases and J 8 bases, with 16 bases left between them. The CDR3 loop reads CASSMQRGAGEKLFF. The CDR3 DNA follows: TGTGCCAGTAGTATGCAGAGGGGCGCGGGGGAAAAACTGTTTTTT.

The chain links TRBV6-5 to TRBJ1-1; no clear D gene. Germline assignment: CDR1 MNHEY and CDR2 SVGAGI. The CDR3 runs to 13 residues. The V end lost 7 bases, the J end lost 1 base, and 10 bases lay between the germline ends. The CDR3 loop is CASTRRENTEAFF. The DNA for the CDR3 is TGTGCCAGCACCCGACGGGAGAACACTGAAGCTTTCTTT.

The CDR3 here is CASTDGTYEQYF. The CDR3 DNA is TGTGCCAGTACCGACGGGACCTACGAGCAGTACTTC. The chain carries TRBV19 and TRBJ2-7; TRBD2 might be the D (5 bases). V lost 7 bases to trimming and J lost 2 bases, with 9 bases between them. The length of the CDR3 is 12 residues. Germline CDR1 LNHDA, CDR2 SQIVND (reference sequence).

Only one count was recorded for this clone. V gene TRBV29-1 combines with J gene TRBJ2-1, with 11 positions matching TRBD1. V lost 5 bases, J lost 6 bases, and 6 bases stayed unmatched. CDR1 is SQVTM, CDR2 ANQGSEA, per germline. This CDR3 comprises 14 residues. CDR3 nucleotides: TGCAGCGTTACCGGGACAGGGGGGATCAATGAGCAGTTCTTC. Translating gives CSVTGTGGINEQFF.

The rearrangement links TRBV11-2 to TRBJ2-5, with D hard to call. Germline V lookup: CDR1 SGHAT, CDR2 FQNNGV. The CDR3 covers 13 residues. V lost 5 bases and J lost 1, with 8 bases in between. The CDR3 bases are TGTGCCAGCAGCCAGCGAGTCCAAGAGACCCAGTACTTC. It yields the protein CASSQRVQETQYF.

The chain has TRBV2 and TRBJ2-6; possible D gene TRBD1, 6 bases. Trimming took 7 bases from V and 0 from J, leaving 19 bases between them. The CDR3 is 18 amino acids. Germline CDR1 reads SNHLY; CDR2 reads FYNNEI. The CDR3 loop reads CASTTLLGARSGANVLTF. Written as DNA, the CDR3 is TGTGCCAGCACGACCCTTTTGGGGGCCCGCTCTGGGGCCAACGTCCTGACTTTC.

This chain links TRBV10-3 with TRBJ2-1, with a tentative D call TRBD2 (5 bases). Germline V gene sequence: CDR1 ENHRY, CDR2 SYGVKD. The CDR3 totals 15 residues. The CDR3, as DNA: TGTCCTAATGGCGGGCGTATGTGGGGTTACAATGAGCAGTTCTTC. Protein: CPNGGRMWGYNEQFF.

The gene calls are TRBV4-3 and TRBJ1-6; a possible D gene is TRBD1 (5 bases). CDR3 length: 15 amino acids. V lost 1 base and J lost 9, with 13 bases in between. The germline V gene has CDR1 LGHNA and CDR2 YSLEER. The CDR3 DNA is TGCGCCAGCAGCCAAGTGTACCAGGGAAGTTCACCCCTCCACTTT. It codes for CASSQVYQGSSPLHF.

Only a few counts were recorded for this clone. The V gene is TRBV10-1, the J gene TRBJ2-2; no clear D gene. The CDR3 is made up of 13 amino acids. Deletions cut 1 base from V and 4 bases from J, with 4 bases between. Germline lookup yields CDR1 WNHNN and CDR2 SYGVQD (reference sequence). CDR3 protein: CASSEYSTGELFF. The CDR3 coding sequence is TGCGCCAGCAGTGAGTACAGCACCGGGGAGCTGTTTTTT.

The chain is built from TRBV7-3 and TRBJ2-7, with D maybe TRBD1 (6 bases). The CDR3 is 15 residues long. CDR1 and CDR2 (germline): SGHTA, FQGTGA. V was cut by 5 bases and J by 6 bases, with 20 bases left in between. The CDR3 loop is CASSPDVSRGGEQYF. The CDR3 coding sequence is TGTGCCAGCAGCCCGGATGTAAGTCGAGGGGGCGAGCAGTACTTC.